Shown below are 25 T cell receptor beta chains from a single sample sequenced in a study. The sorted Tregs were CD4+CD25+CD127-/low cells. TCRdb called the 5' RACE reads again in MiXCR, with one record for every CDR3 protein. This sample yields around 44,000 distinct CDR3 sequences, of which less than 25% are seen a single time; about 4.1% belongs to the top ten. The specimen was Tregs sorted from blood. These receptors all stem from a female donor with breast cancer.

This clonotype was observed many times. This chain connects TRBV5-6 to TRBJ2-1; D not certain. V gave up 7 bases and J gave up 6 bases, with 14 bases separating them. This CDR3 has 13 amino acids. Germline lookup yields CDR1 SGHDT and CDR2 YYEEEE. As DNA, the CDR3 is TGTGCCAGCCACCTTGGAGTAACCAATGAGCAGTTCTTC. Protein: CASHLGVTNEQFF.

As to this clonotype: Sequence at one end of the junction differs from germline and may be a read error. The genes are TRBV7-9 and TRBJ2-6; maybe TRBD1 (5 bases). The CDR3 contains 15 residues. From germline, CDR1 is SEHNR and CDR2 FQNEAQ (reference sequence). The CDR3 loop reads CASSPQGSGADVLTF. CDR3 in DNA: TGTGCCAGCAGCCCGCAAGGCTCTGGGGCCGACGTCCTGACTTTC. The full variable domain, in which reference TRBV7-9 and TRBJ2-6 provide the parts outside the CDR3, is DTGVSQNPRHKITKRGQNVTFRCDPISEHNRLYWYRQTLGQGPEFLTYFQNEAQLEKSRLLSDRFSAERPKGSFSTLEIQRTEQGDSAMYLCASSPQGSGADVLTFGAGSRLTVL.

In this sample, this clonotype turned up many times. The V gene is TRBV11-2, the J gene TRBJ2-7, with TRBD1 matching 9 bases. The germline V gene has CDR1 SGHAT and CDR2 FQNNGV. This CDR3 spans 14 amino acids. V shed 3 bases and J 3 bases; nucleotides not matched to a gene: 3. The CDR3 spells CASSLGTGIYEQYF. CDR3 nucleotide sequence: TGTGCCAGCAGCTTGGGGACAGGGATCTACGAGCAGTACTTC. The entire variable domain, with the rest obtained from reference TRBV11-2 and TRBJ2-7, is as follows: EAGVAQSPRYKIIEKRQSVAFWCNPISGHATLYWYQQILGQGPKLLIQFQNNGVVDDSQLPKDRFSAERLKGVDSTLKIQPAKLEDSAVYLCASSLGTGIYEQYFGPGTRLTVT.

V and J are TRBV28 and TRBJ2-7, with TRBD1 identical over 12 bases. V trimming: 6 bases; J trimming: 2 bases; junction bases outside the gene matches: 5. The CDR3 is 15 amino acids. Germline CDR1 MDHEN, CDR2 SYDVKM. The chain's CDR3 is CASRPGTGGPYEQYF. CDR3 DNA sequence: TGTGCCAGCAGACCCGGGACAGGGGGCCCCTACGAGCAGTACTTC. The full variable domain, with the rest looked up from reference TRBV28 and TRBJ2-7, is DVKVTQSSRYLVKRTGEKVFLECVQDMDHENMFWYRQDPGLGLRLIYFSYDVKMKEKGDIPEGYSVSREKKERFSLILESASTNQTSMYLCASRPGTGGPYEQYFGPGTRLTVT.

This clonotype occurred a few times. This sequence joins TRBV20-1 and TRBJ2-5; 7 bases map to TRBD1. Germline CDR1 is DFQATT and CDR2 is SNEGSKA (reference sequence). J gave up 0 bases and V 4 bases, and 11 bases lay outside the gene matches. This CDR3 comprises 16 residues. CDR3 nucleotides: TGCAGTGCTATAGAGTTCGGGACAGTGGACCAAGAGACCCAGTACTTC. Protein: CSAIEFGTVDQETQYF.

This clonotype was counted a few times. This rearrangement joins TRBV18 to TRBJ2-5, with D possibly being TRBD1 (5 bases). Germline V lookup: CDR1 KGHSH, CDR2 LQKENI. V lost 2 bases and J 7 bases, leaving 17 bases between the germline ends. CDR3 size: 15 residues. The CDR3 loop is CASSPASHLTGTQYF. In DNA, the CDR3 is TGTGCCAGCTCACCAGCAAGCCACCTCACAGGGACCCAGTACTTC.

Details on this clonotype: Germline is not matched at one junction end, which may reflect a read error. This chain links TRBV28 with TRBJ2-7, with unresolved D. Germline assignment: CDR1 MDHEN and CDR2 SYDVKM. The CDR3 covers 11 residues. The CDR3 DNA follows: TGTGCCAGCAGTTTATACTACGAGCAGCACTTC. It translates to CASSLYYEQHF. Variable domain in full (rest from reference TRBV28 and TRBJ2-7): DVKVTQSSRYLVKRTGEKVFLECVQDMDHENMFWYRQDPGLGLRLIYFSYDVKMKEKGDIPEGYSVSREKKERFSLILESASTNQTSMYLCASSLYYEQHFGPGTRLTVT.

This clonotype was found many times. The rearrangement uses TRBV4-1 and TRBJ2-7; unclear D gene. V shed 1 base and J shed 4 bases, with 8 bases lying between them. Germline V gene sequence: CDR1 MGHRA, CDR2 YSYEKL. The CDR3 has 13 amino acids. CDR3 residues: CASSQGVAYEQYF. Written as DNA, the CDR3 is TGCGCCAGCAGCCAAGGAGTAGCATACGAGCAGTACTTC.

The table lists this clonotype with many counts. The V gene is TRBV27, the J gene TRBJ1-2; D perhaps matches TRBD1 (6 bases). Germline V gives CDR1 MNHEY, CDR2 SMNVEV (reference sequence). The CDR3 spans 15 residues. Trimming removed 8 bases from V and 7 bases from J, with 23 bases in between. The CDR3 protein is CASSLQGPKQSGYTF. The CDR3 region has the DNA TGTGCCAGCTCCCTTCAGGGGCCAAAACAAAGTGGCTACACCTTC.

The chain has TRBV5-1 and TRBJ2-5; either TRBD1 or TRBD2 may fit D (5 bases each). The CDR3 spans 11 residues. The germline V gene encodes CDR1 SGHRS and CDR2 YFSETQ. Trimming took 4 bases from V and 6 from J, leaving 7 bases between them. CDR3 nucleotide sequence: TGCGCCAGCAGCGGGGGACAGACCCAGTACTTC. It is translated as CASSGGQTQYF.

The chain employs TRBV9 and TRBJ1-1; possible D gene TRBD1, 6 bases. The CDR3 has 14 amino acids. Trimming stripped 0 bases from V and 0 bases from J, with 6 bases between. CDR1 is SGDLS and CDR2 is YYNGEE in the germline V gene. The CDR3 DNA reads as TGTGCCAGCAGCGTAGCAGGGGTGAACACTGAAGCTTTCTTT. It is translated as CASSVAGVNTEAFF.

This clonotype was found a few times. The genes are TRBV30 and TRBJ1-2; 12 bases agree with TRBD1. Germline lookup yields CDR1 GTSNPN and CDR2 SVGIG (reference sequence). The CDR3 extends over 14 amino acids. V was pared by 5 bases and J by 4 bases, with 5 bases of the junction left unmatched. The CDR3 sequence is CAWQGTGGSYGYTF. In DNA, the CDR3 is TGTGCCTGGCAAGGGACAGGGGGCAGCTATGGCTACACCTTC.

Ten or more counts support this clonotype. This chain uses TRBV5-4 with TRBJ2-5; 10 bases align to TRBD2. This CDR3 has 17 amino acids. Per germline, CDR1 SGHNT and CDR2 YYREEE (reference sequence). Trimming at V came to 0 bases and at J to 2 bases, leaving 7 bases not matched to a gene. The DNA of the CDR3 is TGTGCCAGCAGCTTGGGAGATAGCGGGGGGAGGCAAGAGACCCAGTACTTC. This codes for CASSLGDSGGRQETQYF.

This clonotype was seen only a few times. The rearrangement joins TRBV13 to TRBJ1-2, with D uncertain. CDR1 and CDR2 from the germline V gene are PRHDT and FYEKMQ (reference sequence). V was clipped by 5 bases and J by 4 bases, with 11 bases between them. This CDR3 has 13 amino acids. The CDR3 nucleotides are TGTGCCAGCAGCGAAGACACCTTCTATGGCTACACCTTC. Protein sequence: CASSEDTFYGYTF.

In this sample, this clonotype turned up many times. The DNA for the CDR3 is TGTGCCAGCAGCCGTAGGCTCGGGGCAGGGGGGAACAATGAGCAGTTCTTC. Protein: CASSRRLGAGGNNEQFF. The genes are TRBV7-6 and TRBJ2-1, with D possibly being TRBD1 (7 bases). The CDR3 is 17 residues long. Trimming took off 5 bases at V and 5 bases at J, with 22 bases between the two ends. Germline V gene lookup returns CDR1 SGHVS and CDR2 FNYEAQ.

This clonotype was seen ten or more times. This chain connects TRBV20-1 to TRBJ1-4, with TRBD1 matching over 11 bases. The ends lost 0 bases at V and 7 bases at J; junction bases unmatched: 7. This CDR3 has 16 residues. Germline loops: CDR1 DFQATT, CDR2 SNEGSKA (reference sequence). In DNA, the CDR3 is TGCAGTGCTAGAGACGTAGGGACAGGGGGACGTGAAAAACTGTTTTTT. Translation: CSARDVGTGGREKLFF.

This clonotype was counted only a few times. The J gene is TRBJ2-1, the V gene TRBV7-9; 12 bases map to TRBD2. V was clipped by 5 bases and J by 4 bases; unmatched bases: 9. Germline CDR1 SEHNR, CDR2 FQNEAQ (reference sequence). The CDR3 is made up of 17 amino acids. The chain's CDR3 is CASSQTSGSTRYNEQFF. Written as DNA, the CDR3 is TGTGCCAGCAGCCAGACTAGCGGGAGCACCAGGTACAATGAGCAGTTCTTC.

Here the CDR3 DNA reads TGTGCCAGCAGCTTACCGGGGGACATGAGACACGAGCAGTACTTC. This encodes CASSLPGDMRHEQYF. This sequence joins TRBV7-2 and TRBJ2-7; D is tentatively TRBD1 or TRBD2 (6 bases each). Trimming pared 2 bases from V and 5 bases from J, leaving 16 bases between. The CDR3 consists of 15 residues. Germline loops: CDR1 SGHTA, CDR2 FQGNSA. Together with reference TRBV7-2 and TRBJ2-7, the CDR3 gives the full variable domain: GAGVSQSPSNKVTEKGKDVELRCDPISGHTALYWYRQSLGQGLEFLIYFQGNSAPDKSGLPSDRFSAERTGGSVSTLTIQRTQQEDSAVYLCASSLPGDMRHEQYFGPGTRLTVT.

In this sample, this clonotype turned up many times. The chain couples TRBV7-9 to TRBJ2-1; no clear D gene. This CDR3 is 12 amino acids long. Germline CDR1 is SEHNR and CDR2 is FQNEAQ (reference sequence). The V end was cut by 2 bases, the J end by 6 bases, with 5 bases between. Here the CDR3 DNA reads TGTGCCAGCAGCTTAAGTGGCAATGAGCAGTTCTTC. It is translated as CASSLSGNEQFF.

A note on this clonotype: It may be a read error: a sequence one base away is much more abundant. The J gene is TRBJ2-1, the V gene TRBV7-2, with 10 bases fitting TRBD2. Germline CDR1 SGHTA, CDR2 FQGNSA. There are 20 residues in the CDR3. J lost 1 base, V lost 4 bases, and 16 bases had no gene match. CDR3 sequence reads: CASSWVARGVAGGSYNEQFF. Here the CDR3 DNA reads TGTGCCAGCAGCTGGGTGGCCAGGGGGGTAGCGGGAGGTTCCTACAATGAGCAGTTCTTC.

In this sample, this clonotype turned up many times. The chain is built from TRBV20-1 and TRBJ2-7; 7 positions agree with TRBD1. Trimming removed 7 bases from V and 6 bases from J; junction bases left unmatched: 12. Germline V gives CDR1 DFQATT, CDR2 SNEGSKA (reference sequence). The CDR3 length is 13 residues. Here the CDR3 reads CSGRDSPWGEQYF. The CDR3 DNA follows: TGCAGTGGCAGGGACAGCCCGTGGGGCGAGCAGTACTTC.

This clonotype has only a few counts. The chain recombines TRBV4-1 with TRBJ2-2, with no clear D. The CDR3 runs 12 residues. The ends were cut back, 0 bases at V and 7 bases at J, with 3 bases in the middle. Germline loops: CDR1 MGHRA, CDR2 YSYEKL. CDR3 amino acids: CASSQDIGELFF. The CDR3 nucleotides are TGCGCCAGCAGCCAAGATATCGGGGAGCTGTTTTTT.

The chain recombines TRBV5-1 with TRBJ2-7; weak D call: TRBD1 (5 bases). CDR1 is SGHRS, CDR2 YFSETQ, per germline. The V gene lost 4 bases and the J gene lost 5 bases, with 10 bases spanning the gap. The CDR3 is made up of 12 amino acids. The CDR3 is CASSGHGDEQYF. CDR3 DNA sequence: TGCGCCAGCAGCGGACACGGCGACGAGCAGTACTTC.

This clonotype was counted between two and nine times. V is TRBV29-1 and J is TRBJ2-1, with 12 positions matching TRBD2. This CDR3 spans 14 amino acids. Germline loops: CDR1 SQVTM, CDR2 ANQGSEA. V lost 7 bases to trimming and J lost 6 bases; unmatched junction nucleotides: 7. CDR3 nucleotides: TGCAGCGCCCCGACTAGCGGGAGTATCAATGAGCAGTTCTTC. It translates to CSAPTSGSINEQFF.

This clonotype turned up a few times. This chain links TRBV5-6 with TRBJ2-1; D is perhaps TRBD2 (5 bases). Trimming cost V 6 bases and J 5 bases, with 18 bases left between them. CDR3 length equals 15 residues. The germline gives CDR1 SGHDT, CDR2 YYEEEE. The CDR3 loop is CASTPEFGLNNEQFF. CDR3 DNA sequence: TGTGCCAGCACTCCTGAATTCGGACTGAACAATGAGCAGTTCTTC.